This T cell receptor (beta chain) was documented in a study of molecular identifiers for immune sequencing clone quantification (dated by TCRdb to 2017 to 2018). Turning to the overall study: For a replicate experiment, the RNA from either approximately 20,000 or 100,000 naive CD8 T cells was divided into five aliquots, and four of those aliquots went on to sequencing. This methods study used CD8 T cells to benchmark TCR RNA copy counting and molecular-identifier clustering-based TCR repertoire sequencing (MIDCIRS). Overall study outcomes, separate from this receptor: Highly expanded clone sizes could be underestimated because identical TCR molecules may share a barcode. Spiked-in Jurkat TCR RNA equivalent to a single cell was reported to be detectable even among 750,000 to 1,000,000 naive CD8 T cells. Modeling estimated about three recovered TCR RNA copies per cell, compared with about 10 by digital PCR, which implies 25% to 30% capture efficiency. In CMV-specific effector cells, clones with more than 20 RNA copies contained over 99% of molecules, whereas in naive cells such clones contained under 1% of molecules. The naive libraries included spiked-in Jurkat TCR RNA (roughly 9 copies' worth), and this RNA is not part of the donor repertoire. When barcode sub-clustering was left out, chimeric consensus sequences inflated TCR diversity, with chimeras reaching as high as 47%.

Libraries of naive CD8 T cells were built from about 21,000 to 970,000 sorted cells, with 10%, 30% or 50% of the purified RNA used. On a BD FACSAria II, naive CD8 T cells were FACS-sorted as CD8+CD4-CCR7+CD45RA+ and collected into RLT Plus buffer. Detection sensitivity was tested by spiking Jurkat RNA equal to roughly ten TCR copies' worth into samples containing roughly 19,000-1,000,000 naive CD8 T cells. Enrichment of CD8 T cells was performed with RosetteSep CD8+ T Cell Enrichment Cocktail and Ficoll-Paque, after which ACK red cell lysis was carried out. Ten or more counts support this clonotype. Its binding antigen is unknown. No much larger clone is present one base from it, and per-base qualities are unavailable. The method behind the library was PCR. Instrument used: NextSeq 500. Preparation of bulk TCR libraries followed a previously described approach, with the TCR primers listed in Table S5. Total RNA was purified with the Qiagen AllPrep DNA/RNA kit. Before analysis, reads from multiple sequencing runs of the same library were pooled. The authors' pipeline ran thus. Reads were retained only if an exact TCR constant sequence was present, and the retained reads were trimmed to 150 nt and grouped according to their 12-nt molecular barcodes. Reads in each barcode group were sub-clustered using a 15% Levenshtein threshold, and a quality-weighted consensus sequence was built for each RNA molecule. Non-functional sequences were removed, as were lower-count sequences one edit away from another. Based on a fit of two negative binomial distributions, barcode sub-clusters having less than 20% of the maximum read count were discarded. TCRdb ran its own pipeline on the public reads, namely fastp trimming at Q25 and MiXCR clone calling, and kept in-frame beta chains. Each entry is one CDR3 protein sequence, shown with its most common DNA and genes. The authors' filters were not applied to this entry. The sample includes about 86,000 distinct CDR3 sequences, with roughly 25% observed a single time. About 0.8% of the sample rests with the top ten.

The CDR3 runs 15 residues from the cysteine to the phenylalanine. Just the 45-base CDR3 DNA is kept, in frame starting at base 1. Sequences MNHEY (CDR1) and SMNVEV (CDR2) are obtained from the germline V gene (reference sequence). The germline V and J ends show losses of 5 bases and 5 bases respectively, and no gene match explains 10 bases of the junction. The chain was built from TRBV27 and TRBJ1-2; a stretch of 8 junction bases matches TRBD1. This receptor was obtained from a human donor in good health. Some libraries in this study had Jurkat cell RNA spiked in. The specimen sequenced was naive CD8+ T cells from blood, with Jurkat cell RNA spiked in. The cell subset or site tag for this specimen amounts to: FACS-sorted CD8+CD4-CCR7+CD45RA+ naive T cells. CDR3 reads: CASSPLSGQGYGYTF. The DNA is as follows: TGTGCCAGCAGTCCTCTTTCCGGACAGGGTTATGGCTACACCTTC.